The clone carrying this T cell receptor (beta chain) was picked up many times. Its antigen is as yet unknown. The data were obtained in a study of Graves' ophthalmopathy and Graves' hyperthyroidism. About the research overall: Pretreatment peripheral blood was obtained at initial diagnosis. General observations from the study: The model reached approximately 67% sensitivity and around 72% specificity for predicting ophthalmopathy progression.

Presentation of ophthalmopathy in the donors involved moderate-to-severe activity, CAS ≥3, NOSPECS ≥4 and a duration under 3 months. The CDR3 is 15 amino acids. Germline-derived CDR1 and CDR2 are MNHEY and SVGEGT. Germline trimming cut 2 bases from V and 3 bases from J; bases unmatched to any gene: 4. Using RNA transcripts, the TCR beta CDR3 regions were amplified. An opening RT-PCR round employed HTBI primers and preceded a second-round multiplex PCR. TCRdb re-called the multiplex PCR reads through MiXCR, storing one row per CDR3 protein. The data show over 150,000 distinct CDR3 sequences, over 35% seen once.

The sequenced material came from peripheral blood. The chain employs TRBV6-2 or TRBV6-3 and TRBJ1-5; TRBD1 aligns across 7 bases. The sequence was collected from a woman in her thirties or forties with Graves' ophthalmopathy. CDR3 nucleotide sequence: TGTGCCAGCAGTTACAGGCAGGGGGACAATCAGCCCCAGCATTTT. The encoded protein is CASSYRQGDNQPQHF.